This entry lists 29 T cell receptor beta chains sequenced from one sample in a study of T cells after yellow fever vaccination. TCRdb independently ran MiXCR on the 5' RACE reads; one entry per CDR3 protein. The sample lists roughly 310,000 distinct CDR3 sequences; more than 8.5% were seen once. Material: PBMCs, obtained on the day of the first yellow fever vaccination. The receptors shown here come from a man between 18 and 29 years old who received the YFV17D yellow fever vaccine.

This clonotype has ten or more counts. CDR3 DNA: TGTGCCAGCAGCTCGACCAGCCTTGAGCAGTTCTTC. Its protein product is CASSSTSLEQFF. The gene calls are TRBV11-3 and TRBJ2-1; unclear D gene. The germline gives CDR1 SGHNT, CDR2 YENEEA. V lost 4 bases and J lost 9, with 10 bases in between. The CDR3 has 12 residues.

This clonotype was observed many times. CDR3 loop: CASSLGTMADTQYF. DNA of the CDR3: TGCGCCAGCAGCTTGGGGACTATGGCAGATACGCAGTATTTT. The gene calls are TRBV5-1 and TRBJ2-3, with D maybe TRBD2 (6 bases). The CDR3 length is 14 residues. Germline V gene sequence: CDR1 SGHRS, CDR2 YFSETQ. V lost 0 bases, J lost 4 bases, and 9 bases lay in between.

The V and J genes are TRBV12-3 or TRBV12-4 and TRBJ2-1; TRBD2 might be the D (6 bases). V lost 7 bases, J lost 6 bases, and 13 bases lay in between. The CDR3 totals 13 residues. Written as DNA, the CDR3 is TGTGCCAGCAACGCGGGGACCCCCAATGAGCAGTTCTTC. It yields the protein CASNAGTPNEQFF.

Only a few counts were recorded for this clonotype. The chain uses TRBV5-4 and TRBJ2-2; no definite D call. The germline CDR1 and CDR2 sequences are SGHNT and YYREEE (reference sequence). The CDR3 runs 13 residues. V was shortened by 4 bases and J by 7 bases, with 11 bases between the two germline ends. This CDR3 is CASSKDRVGELFF. In DNA form, the CDR3 reads TGTGCCAGCAGCAAGGATCGGGTCGGGGAGCTGTTTTTT.

The chain couples TRBV6-2 or TRBV6-3 to TRBJ2-2; the D gene is possibly TRBD2 (6 bases). Germline V gives CDR1 MNHEY, CDR2 SVGEGT. CDR3 length: 12 residues. V was pared by 5 bases and J by 7 bases, with 8 bases between. This CDR3 is CASSPGLGELFF. CDR3 in DNA: TGTGCCAGCAGTCCGGGACTCGGGGAGCTGTTTTTT.

The chain employs TRBV12-3 or TRBV12-4 and TRBJ2-5, with 7 bases lining up with TRBD1. The CDR3 is 13 residues long. J lost 4 bases, V lost 10 bases, and 9 bases had no gene match. CDR3 sequence reads: CAIRQGWGETQYF. For the CDR3, the DNA is TGTGCCATCCGACAGGGATGGGGAGAGACCCAGTACTTC.

V and J are TRBV7-9 and TRBJ1-1, with 7 positions matching TRBD1. This CDR3 comprises 17 residues. Germline-derived CDR1 and CDR2 are SEHNR and FQNEAQ (reference sequence). J gave up 0 bases and V 1 base, and 8 bases lay outside the gene matches. In DNA, the CDR3 is TGTGCCAGCAGCTTAGGATTCGGACAGGCCATGAACACTGAAGCTTTCTTT. As protein: CASSLGFGQAMNTEAFF.

At least ten counts were recorded for this clonotype. The chain combines TRBV7-9 with TRBJ2-5; 7 nucleotides agree with TRBD1. The CDR3 loop spans 15 amino acids. The germline V gene has CDR1 SEHNR and CDR2 FQNEAQ (reference sequence). V was clipped by 5 bases and J by 2 bases; unmatched bases: 8. This chain's CDR3 is CASSLKRGQQETQYF. The CDR3 DNA is TGTGCCAGCAGCCTTAAACGGGGACAGCAAGAGACCCAGTACTTC.

This clonotype came up many times. This chain joins TRBV6-5 and TRBJ2-2; 8 bases are a match to TRBD2. The CDR3 contains 16 residues. The germline CDR1 and CDR2 sequences are MNHEY and SVGAGI. V lost 3 bases and J lost 6; bases outside the gene matches: 9. As DNA, the CDR3 is TGTGCCAGCAGTTATACTGGACTAGCTATTCCCGGGGAGCTGTTTTTT. Translation gives CASSYTGLAIPGELFF.

This clonotype was counted between two and nine times. The chain is built from TRBV7-2 and TRBJ2-1; D may be TRBD1 (5 bases). The V gene lost 5 bases and the J gene lost 0 bases, with 8 bases spanning the gap. The CDR3 has 14 residues. The germline gives CDR1 SGHTA, CDR2 FQGNSA. The CDR3 loop reads CASSETVSYNEQFF. CDR3 bases: TGTGCCAGCAGCGAGACAGTCTCCTACAATGAGCAGTTCTTC.

This clonotype was found many times. The V and J genes are TRBV6-5 and TRBJ1-1, with 7 bases that match TRBD1. The V and J ends lost 6 bases and 6 bases, in that order; junction bases with no gene match: 19. The CDR3 is made up of 17 amino acids. Looked up from germline, CDR1 is MNHEY and CDR2 is SVGAGI. CDR3 sequence: CASSRIPDPLGTAEAFF. CDR3 nucleotide sequence: TGTGCCAGCAGCCGGATCCCCGACCCCCTGGGGACAGCTGAAGCTTTCTTT.

The chain is built from TRBV9 and TRBJ2-1; D is unclear. Per germline, CDR1 SGDLS and CDR2 YYNGEE. The CDR3 has 15 residues. Trimming pared 0 bases from V and 0 bases from J, leaving 7 bases between. The CDR3 sequence is CASSVVGNSYNEQFF. Here the CDR3 DNA reads TGTGCCAGCAGCGTAGTGGGGAACTCCTACAATGAGCAGTTCTTC. Variable domain in full (rest from reference TRBV9 and TRBJ2-1): DSGVTQTPKHLITATGQRVTLRCSPRSGDLSVYWYQQSLDQGLQFLIQYYNGEERAKGNILERFSAQQFPDLHSELNLSSLELGDSALYFCASSVVGNSYNEQFFGPGTRLTVL.

As for this clonotype: As the CDR3 is not closed by the conserved phenylalanine or tryptophan, this likely results from a read error. The chain joins TRBV6-5 to TRBJ2-3; D unresolved. The CDR3 runs 16 residues. Between the trimmed V and J ends, which lost 0 bases and 2 bases, there was a span of 12 bases. Germline CDR1 and CDR2: MNHEY and SVGAGI. This CDR3 is CASSYSMADLTDTQYL. DNA of the CDR3: TGTGCCAGCAGTTACTCGATGGCAGATCTCACAGATACGCAGTATCTT.

This clonotype was detected only a few times. The genes are TRBV5-1 and TRBJ2-3, with D tentatively TRBD1 (6 bases). The germline V gene encodes CDR1 SGHRS and CDR2 YFSETQ. The CDR3 sequence is 18 residues long. V lost 4 bases to trimming and J lost 6 bases, with 27 bases between them. CDR3 sequence reads: CASSRDPRDRPPTDTQYF. The CDR3, as DNA: TGCGCCAGCAGCCGAGACCCCCGTGACAGGCCCCCCACGGATACGCAGTATTTT.

V and J are TRBV10-2 and TRBJ2-7; the D is unclear. Germline values: CDR1 WSHSY, CDR2 SAAADI. V was shortened by 7 bases and J by 3 bases, with 13 bases between the two germline ends. The CDR3 has 13 residues. CDR3 protein: CASKKLSNYEQYF. The CDR3 region has the DNA TGCGCCAGCAAAAAATTATCTAACTACGAGCAGTACTTC.

This chain connects TRBV5-5 to TRBJ1-5; 9 bases agree with TRBD1. V trimming: 0 bases; J trimming: 5 bases; junction bases outside the gene matches: 6. Per germline, CDR1 SGHKS and CDR2 YYEKEE (reference sequence). The CDR3 extends over 16 amino acids. CDR3 protein: CASSLDGQGLDQPQHF. For the CDR3, the DNA is TGTGCCAGCAGCTTGGATGGACAGGGGCTTGATCAGCCCCAGCATTTT.

The gene calls are TRBV27 and TRBJ1-6; tentative D call: TRBD1 (6 bases). The V gene lost 7 bases and the J gene lost 2 bases, with 15 bases spanning the gap. The CDR3 has 16 residues. CDR1 and CDR2 (germline): MNHEY, SMNVEV (reference sequence). The CDR3 reads CASTLLGTTYNSPLHF. Here the CDR3 DNA reads TGTGCCAGCACTCTCCTGGGGACAACCTATAATTCACCCCTCCACTTT.

The V and J genes are TRBV7-3 and TRBJ2-1; D not certain. The CDR3 has 13 amino acids. Germline V CDR1 and CDR2: SGHTA, FQGTGA. V was trimmed by 2 bases and J by 10 bases, leaving 12 bases between them. The CDR3 nucleotides read TGTGCCAGCAGCTTAGCCAATGGGAACGAGCAGTTCTTC. As protein: CASSLANGNEQFF.

The chain links TRBV15 to TRBJ2-3; 7 bases align to TRBD2. The germline V gene encodes CDR1 LNHNV and CDR2 YYDKDF (reference sequence). The CDR3 runs to 16 residues. After removal of 2 bases from V and 2 bases from J, the junction contained 7 bases not matched to a gene. This CDR3 is CATSRLTGGSTDTQYF. CDR3 nucleotide sequence: TGTGCCACCAGCAGACTTACGGGGGGATCCACAGATACGCAGTATTTT.

This clonotype was detected ten times or more. The chain couples TRBV10-3 to TRBJ2-1; 9 bases are shared with TRBD2. J was trimmed by 9 bases and V by 0 bases; bases with no gene match: 9. Germline CDR1 is ENHRY and CDR2 is SYGVKD. The CDR3 covers 16 residues. The CDR3 spells CAISESRAGGMSEQFF. CDR3 bases: TGTGCCATCAGTGAGTCAAGAGCGGGGGGTATGAGTGAGCAGTTCTTC.

V usage is TRBV27 and J usage is TRBJ2-3; D might be TRBD1 or TRBD2, each matching 5 bases. V gave up 8 bases and J gave up 6 bases, with 21 bases separating them. The CDR3 covers 15 residues. CDR1 and CDR2 from the germline V gene are MNHEY and SMNVEV (reference sequence). CDR3 sequence: CASAPGNRLGDTQYF. CDR3 nucleotides: TGTGCCAGCGCCCCGGGGAACAGGCTCGGGGATACGCAGTATTTT.

The table lists this clonotype with a few counts. The chain carries TRBV7-9 and TRBJ1-5, with 9 bases fitting TRBD1. This CDR3 comprises 15 residues. Losses at the gene ends were 4 bases for V and 7 bases for J; bases not matched to a gene: 8. Germline CDR1 and CDR2: SEHNR and FQNEAQ (reference sequence). The CDR3 spells CASSSGQGVYQPQHF. As DNA, the CDR3 is TGTGCCAGCAGCTCGGGACAGGGTGTCTACCAGCCCCAGCATTTT.

This chain connects TRBV28 to TRBJ2-4; no clear D. V dropped 2 bases and J dropped 5 bases, with 13 bases sitting between them. This CDR3 is 15 amino acids long. Germline V CDR1 and CDR2: MDHEN, SYDVKM. CDR3 protein: CASSLPPGRQNIQYF. The CDR3 DNA follows: TGTGCCAGCAGTTTACCTCCCGGGCGGCAAAACATTCAGTACTTC.

The chain recombines TRBV7-9 with TRBJ2-5, with TRBD2 matching 10 bases. The length of the CDR3 is 15 residues. V shed 2 bases and J 2 bases; nucleotides not matched to a gene: 2. The germline V gene encodes CDR1 SEHNR and CDR2 FQNEAQ (reference sequence). The CDR3 sequence: CASSLLAGEQETQYF. The DNA of the CDR3 is TGTGCCAGCAGCTTACTAGCGGGGGAGCAAGAGACCCAGTACTTC.

This clonotype turned up a few times. This sequence joins TRBV20-1 and TRBJ1-6; D remains unclear. The CDR3 totals 12 residues. Germline CDR1 and CDR2: DFQATT and SNEGSKA (reference sequence). V lost 1 base, J lost 13 bases, and 11 bases lay in between. The CDR3 DNA is TGCAGTGCTAGAGTCGGGGTGGGGCCCCTCCACTTT. It translates to CSARVGVGPLHF.

The chain combines TRBV3-1 with TRBJ2-3; D is undetermined. Germline CDR1 is LGHDT and CDR2 is YNNKEL (reference sequence). Trimming pared 2 bases from V and 0 bases from J, leaving 9 bases between. The CDR3 runs to 15 residues. The CDR3: CASSQNSISTDTQYF. CDR3 in DNA: TGTGCCAGCAGCCAAAACAGCATCAGCACAGATACGCAGTATTTT.

This chain joins TRBV18 and TRBJ2-2; TRBD1 is a possible D gene (5 bases). The V gene lost 1 base and the J gene lost 0 bases, with 6 bases spanning the gap. The CDR3 covers 15 residues. Germline loops: CDR1 KGHSH, CDR2 LQKENI. CDR3 sequence reads: CASSPQGTNTGELFF. The CDR3, as DNA: TGTGCCAGCTCACCACAGGGGACGAACACCGGGGAGCTGTTTTTT.

The V call is TRBV20-1, the J call TRBJ2-4, with 10 bases identical to TRBD1. With 6 bases clipped from V and 8 bases from J, the junction kept 10 bases outside the gene matches. The CDR3 loop spans 14 amino acids. Germline assignment: CDR1 DFQATT and CDR2 SNEGSKA (reference sequence). DNA for the CDR3: TGCAGTGCCAAGGGACAGGGGTGGCGTGACATTCAGTACTTC. This gives the protein CSAKGQGWRDIQYF.

This clonotype was counted between two and nine times. The chain carries TRBV7-9 and TRBJ2-3; 12 bases fit TRBD2. Trimming cost V 2 bases and J 4 bases; bases outside gene matches: 7. The CDR3 sequence is 17 residues long. Germline loops: CDR1 SEHNR, CDR2 FQNEAQ (reference sequence). DNA of the CDR3: TGTGCCAGCAGCTTACGGGCTAGCGGGGGGGTCGCAGATACGCAGTATTTT. This sequence encodes CASSLRASGGVADTQYF.